The 16 T cell receptor beta chains below were found in one sample sequenced in a study of T cell clusters in autoimmune cytopenias. TRB amplification used 250 ng of peripheral blood genomic DNA. TRB was amplified by touch-down multiplex PCR, primer pools A and B combined. For each CDR3 protein, TCRdb gives one entry from its re-call of the multiplex PCR reads, without DNA. The sample holds some 3,000 distinct CDR3 sequences. What was sequenced was peripheral blood. Receptor source: a human donor with an autoimmune cytopenia or autoimmune hepatitis (not recorded which).

The J gene is TRBJ2-6, the V gene TRBV30; TCRdb's D call, TRBD2, is unchecked because there is no DNA. CDR1 is GTSNPN and CDR2 is SVGIG in the germline V gene (reference sequence). This CDR3 has 18 amino acids. The CDR3 reads CAWGGARGVSSGANVLTF.

The chain recombines TRBV15 with TRBJ2-1. The germline gives CDR1 LNHNV, CDR2 YYDKDF (reference sequence). The length of the CDR3 is 12 residues. CDR3 loop: CATSRVGLEQFF.

This clonotype is deemed medium-sized (0.01 to 0.1%) by its frequency. The gene calls are TRBV6-2 or TRBV6-3 and TRBJ2-7; TCRdb designates TRBD2, a call that cannot be tested without DNA. The CDR3 is 15 residues long. The germline CDR1 and CDR2 sequences are MNHEY and SVGEGT. The CDR3 loop reads CASSYASGYSYEQYF.

The chain is built from TRBV27 and TRBJ2-1; as DNA is missing, the TRBD1 call by TCRdb cannot be tested. Germline lookup yields CDR1 MNHEY and CDR2 SMNVEV (reference sequence). The CDR3 covers 14 residues. This chain's CDR3 is CASARGQNYNEQFF.

According to its frequency, this clonotype is medium-sized (0.01 to 0.1%). The V gene is TRBV19, the J gene TRBJ2-2; checking the TCRdb D call of TRBD1 is not possible without DNA. This CDR3 has 16 residues. From germline, CDR1 is LNHDA and CDR2 SQIVND (reference sequence). The CDR3 is CASTYEGARGIGELFF. Combining the CDR3 with reference TRBV19 and TRBJ2-2 gives the whole variable domain DGGITQSPKYLFRKEGQNVTLSCEQNLNHDAMYWYRQDPGQGLRLIYYSQIVNDFQKGDIAEGYSVSREKKESFPLTVTSAQKNPTAFYLCASTYEGARGIGELFFGEGSRLTVL.

Its frequency marks this clonotype as large (0.1 to 1%). The chain is built from TRBV29-1 and TRBJ2-3. Germline-derived CDR1 and CDR2 are SQVTM and ANQGSEA. The CDR3 is 12 residues long. This CDR3 reads CSAGVYTDTQYF.

The chain combines TRBV12-3 or TRBV12-4 with TRBJ2-5; TCRdb's D call of TRBD1 is untestable without DNA. The CDR3 loop spans 13 amino acids. The CDR3 sequence is CASQGTGPETQYF.

The chain links TRBV20-1 to TRBJ1-6; TCRdb outputs TRBD1, but without DNA this stays unchecked. In germline, CDR1 is DFQATT, CDR2 SNEGSKA (reference sequence). The CDR3 is made up of 14 amino acids. The CDR3 loop is CSARQDRRNSPLHF.

The V call is TRBV6-5, the J call TRBJ2-7; TCRdb's D call, TRBD1, is unchecked because there is no DNA. The V gene's germline CDR1 is MNHEY and CDR2 SVGAGI. This CDR3 region has 14 residues. The CDR3 sequence: CASSYPGPSYEQYF.

The chain recombines TRBV6-5 with TRBJ2-5. This CDR3 has 15 residues. Germline V gene data show CDR1 as MNHEY and CDR2 as SVGAGI. CDR3 sequence: CASSYSVSFQETQYF.

The V gene is TRBV5-6, the J gene TRBJ1-2; TCRdb picks TRBD1, but there is no DNA to check that call. The CDR3 runs to 12 residues. Per the germline V gene, CDR1 is SGHDT and CDR2 is YYEEEE. The CDR3 loop is CASSRGGLSYTF.

This chain uses TRBV30 with TRBJ1-2; absent DNA, TCRdb's TRBD1 call cannot be checked. Looked up from germline, CDR1 is GTSNPN and CDR2 is SVGIG (reference sequence). The CDR3 runs to 14 residues. The CDR3 sequence is CAWTLLTGAGGYTF.

Its frequency marks this clonotype as medium-sized. The chain combines TRBV6-5 with TRBJ2-3; TCRdb's D call, TRBD1, is unchecked because there is no DNA. Germline CDR1 reads MNHEY; CDR2 reads SVGAGI. The CDR3 extends over 13 amino acids. The CDR3 sequence: CASSPPGTDTQYF.

This clonotype is medium-sized by frequency. This chain connects TRBV11-3 to TRBJ1-4; there is no DNA to check the TCRdb D call of TRBD1. The CDR3 length is 15 residues. Germline CDR1 and CDR2: SGHNT and YENEEA. The CDR3: CASSSRTGGFEKLFF.

Its frequency marks this clonotype as medium-sized. The V and J genes are TRBV27 and TRBJ2-3. CDR3 size: 12 residues. The V gene's germline CDR1 is MNHEY and CDR2 SMNVEV (reference sequence). CDR3 sequence: CASSYGTDTQYF.

Judged by frequency, this clonotype is medium-sized. V is TRBV30 and J is TRBJ1-2; TCRdb proposes TRBD1, but this gene call is untestable without DNA. Germline CDR1 is GTSNPN and CDR2 is SVGIG (reference sequence). The CDR3 loop spans 12 amino acids. The CDR3 here is CAWGQGLGGYTF.